A single sample is the source of the 18 T cell receptor beta chains below, sequenced in a study of regulatory T cells in long-lasting Graves disease. To make TCR beta libraries, researchers used iRepertoire HTBI primers and Arm-PCR of CDR3 regions. MiXCR, run by TCRdb on the multiplex PCR reads, gives a single entry per CDR3 protein. The sample comprises about 540,000 distinct CDR3 sequences, roughly 14% of which are singletons, and roughly a tenth rests with the top ten. As for time point: newly diagnosed GD, antithyroid drugs for less than 3 months. After RNA was extracted from PBMCs, the TCR library was made from it. These same data were also listed under a study on T cells in Graves' hyperthyroidism and ophthalmopathy.

This material consisted of peripheral blood mononuclear cells (PBMCs), taken at new diagnosis, from a patient treated with antithyroid drugs. The receptors originated from a man aged 25-45 years with Graves disease.

The chain combines TRBV18 with TRBJ1-4; the D is unclear. Germline CDR1 and CDR2: KGHSH and LQKENI. The CDR3 covers 15 residues. V was trimmed by 3 bases and J by 7 bases, leaving 15 bases between them. This CDR3 reads CASSPDKTVGEKLFF. CDR3 sequence (DNA): TGTGCCAGCTCACCCGACAAGACCGTGGGTGAAAAACTGTTTTTT. Drawing the rest from reference TRBV18 and TRBJ1-4, the complete variable domain is NAGVMQNPRHLVRRRGQEARLRCSPMKGHSHVYWYRQLPEEGLKFMVYLQKENIIDESGMPKERFSAEFPKEGPSILRIQQVVRGDSAAYFCASSPDKTVGEKLFFGSGTQLSVL.

In its sample, this clonotype was seen a few times. The chain carries TRBV9 and TRBJ2-2; 9 positions agree with TRBD2. V was pared by 2 bases and J by 1 base, with 0 bases of the junction left unmatched. Germline CDR1 reads SGDLS; CDR2 reads YYNGEE. There are 15 residues in the CDR3. The CDR3 coding sequence is TGTGCCAGCAGCGTGACTAGCGGGAACACCGGGGAGCTGTTTTTT. Protein sequence: CASSVTSGNTGELFF.

This clonotype was observed many times. CDR3 in DNA: TGTGCTAGTGGTTTGGTAGGACAGGGTTGGTCTGGAAACACCATATATTTT. It codes for CASGLVGQGWSGNTIYF. This rearrangement joins TRBV12-5 to TRBJ1-3; 8 bases are shared with TRBD1. Germline CDR1 LGHNT, CDR2 FRNRAP. With 0 bases clipped from V and 1 base from J, the junction kept 5 bases outside the gene matches. This CDR3 spans 17 amino acids.

This clonotype was counted at least ten times. This chain links TRBV6-1 with TRBJ2-2; 10 bases are a match to TRBD2. Germline loops: CDR1 MNHNS, CDR2 SASEGT. The CDR3 is made up of 16 amino acids. J lost 1 base, V lost 4 bases, and 3 bases had no gene match. The CDR3 bases are TGTGCCAGCAGTGGGGGGACTAGCGAGAACACCGGGGAGCTGTTTTTT. It specifies CASSGGTSENTGELFF.

The chain is built from TRBV15 and TRBJ1-2; 12 bases are a match to TRBD1. This CDR3 has 17 residues. The V gene's germline CDR1 is LNHNV and CDR2 YYDKDF (reference sequence). Germline trimming cut 0 bases from V and 5 bases from J; bases unmatched to any gene: 7. CDR3 nucleotide sequence: TGTGCCACCAGCAGAGATGCCGGGACAGGGGGCCGATATGGCTACACCTTC. This gives the protein CATSRDAGTGGRYGYTF. The full variable domain, rest sourced from reference TRBV15 and TRBJ1-2, is DAMVIQNPRYQVTQFGKPVTLSCSQTLNHNVMYWYQQKSSQAPKLLFHYYDKDFNNEADTPDNFQSRRPNTSFCFLDIRSPGLGDTAMYLCATSRDAGTGGRYGYTFGSGTRLTVV.

About this clonotype: This could be a read error, since a much larger clone is one nucleotide away. The rearrangement links TRBV20-1 to TRBJ2-1, with 7 bases identical to TRBD2. There are 15 residues in the CDR3. Germline CDR1 is DFQATT and CDR2 is SNEGSKA (reference sequence). V was pared by 2 bases and J by 10 bases, with 14 bases of the junction left unmatched. The CDR3 nucleotides are TGCAGTGCTAGACCCCTTGCGGGAGTGGTGGACGAGCAGTTCTTC. It encodes CSARPLAGVVDEQFF.

The chain carries TRBV15 and TRBJ2-5; 7 nucleotides line up with TRBD2. This CDR3 is built from 15 residues. Germline V gene sequence: CDR1 LNHNV, CDR2 YYDKDF (reference sequence). V lost 4 bases, J lost 5 bases, and 10 bases stayed unmatched. CDR3 region: CATSTLGLAEETQYF. CDR3 in DNA: TGTGCCACCAGCACCCTGGGGCTAGCGGAGGAGACCCAGTACTTC.

This clonotype was picked up many times. The chain recombines TRBV4-2 with TRBJ2-7, with 7 nucleotides matching TRBD2. Germline-derived CDR1 and CDR2 are LGHNA and YNFKEQ. This CDR3 is built from 15 residues. Trimming removed 1 base from V and 2 bases from J; junction bases left unmatched: 5. The CDR3 region has the DNA TGTGCCAGCAGCCAAGTGGCTAGCGGAACCTACGAGCAGTACTTC. This translates into CASSQVASGTYEQYF.

This clonotype was detected many times. This sequence joins TRBV28 and TRBJ1-1; D call uncertain. Trimming left V 8 bases short and J 1 base short, with 5 bases between. CDR1 is MDHEN and CDR2 is SYDVKM in the germline V gene. The CDR3 length is 11 residues. CDR3 residues: CASGKNTEAFF. CDR3 nucleotide sequence: TGTGCCAGCGGGAAGAACACTGAAGCTTTCTTT.

This clonotype was seen ten or more times. The chain is built from TRBV10-3 and TRBJ2-5, with 8 bases lining up with TRBD2. Germline V lookup: CDR1 ENHRY, CDR2 SYGVKD. The CDR3 runs 17 residues. J gave up 0 bases and V 0 bases, and 6 bases lay outside the gene matches. The CDR3 DNA sequence: TGTGCCATCAGTGAGTCCGGGAGGGGTGGGCACCAAGAGACCCAGTACTTC. This sequence encodes CAISESGRGGHQETQYF.

Points on this clonotype: A much larger clonotype is one base distant, so this may be a read error. Because it lacks the conserved phenylalanine or tryptophan at the end, this CDR3 is likely a read error. The V call is TRBV28, the J call TRBJ2-4; D gene unclear. The CDR3 extends over 19 amino acids. Germline V gene data show CDR1 as MDHEN and CDR2 as SYDVKM. Trimming pared 5 bases from V and 0 bases from J, leaving 23 bases between. This CDR3 is CASSHNPSRGGLAKNIQYL. The CDR3 DNA reads TGTGCCAGCAGTCACAATCCATCTCGCGGCGGATTAGCCAAAAACATTCAGTACCTC.

A word on this clonotype: A read error is possible here, since a much larger clone lies one base away. The rearrangement links TRBV5-6 to TRBJ2-3; TRBD2 might be the D (5 bases). The CDR3 is 13 amino acids. Germline assignment: CDR1 SGHDT and CDR2 YYEEEE. Trimming took 4 bases from V and 2 from J, leaving 8 bases between them. CDR3 region: CASSPEATDTQYF. Written as DNA, the CDR3 is TGTGCCAGCAGCCCGGAGGCCACAGATACGCAGTATTTT.

This clonotype was recorded many times. The J gene is TRBJ1-1, the V gene TRBV5-1; maybe TRBD1 (5 bases). This CDR3 is 14 amino acids long. V lost 6 bases, J lost 0 bases, and 12 bases lay in between. Germline V lookup: CDR1 SGHRS, CDR2 YFSETQ. As DNA, the CDR3 is TGCGCCAGCACCCCGGGACGGATGAACACTGAAGCTTTCTTT. It yields the protein CASTPGRMNTEAFF.

In this sample, this clonotype turned up many times. The J gene is TRBJ2-7, the V gene TRBV11-2; D ambiguous. Germline V gene sequence: CDR1 SGHAT, CDR2 FQNNGV. V was trimmed by 0 bases and J by 0 bases, leaving 6 bases between them. This CDR3 region has 14 residues. CDR3 coding DNA: TGTGCCAGCAGCTTAGATCTGCCCTCCTACGAGCAGTACTTC. Translating it yields CASSLDLPSYEQYF.

This clonotype came up many times. In nucleotides, the CDR3 is TGTGCCTGGAGCCTCCCGGGACAGGGGTACACAGATACGCAGTATTTT. This encodes CAWSLPGQGYTDTQYF. The chain joins TRBV30 to TRBJ2-3, with TRBD1 identical over 10 bases. Germline values: CDR1 GTSNPN, CDR2 SVGIG (reference sequence). Trimming at V came to 3 bases and at J to 2 bases, leaving 8 bases not matched to a gene. The CDR3 loop spans 16 amino acids.

The J gene is TRBJ2-5, the V gene TRBV6-1, with 8 bases that match TRBD2. Germline assignment: CDR1 MNHNS and CDR2 SASEGT. The CDR3 covers 12 residues. V lost 6 bases, J lost 5 bases, and 2 bases stayed unmatched. CDR3 amino acids: CASRLAVETQYF. The CDR3 region has the DNA TGTGCCAGCAGACTAGCGGTGGAGACCCAGTACTTC.

This clonotype has ten or more counts. This rearrangement joins TRBV7-9 to TRBJ2-7; 13 bases align to TRBD2. The trim removed 3 bases at V and 3 bases at J, leaving 8 bases unmatched. The CDR3 consists of 17 residues. Germline CDR1 is SEHNR and CDR2 is FQNEAQ (reference sequence). The CDR3 sequence is CASSFTPRTSGSYEQYF. For the CDR3, the DNA is TGTGCCAGCAGCTTCACCCCTCGGACTAGCGGGAGCTACGAGCAGTACTTC.

This clonotype has only a few counts. This chain uses TRBV7-9 with TRBJ2-7; the D call may be TRBD1 or TRBD2 (5 bases each). The V and J ends lost 2 bases and 2 bases respectively, with 19 bases between them. CDR1 is SEHNR and CDR2 is FQNEAQ in the germline V gene (reference sequence). This CDR3 comprises 17 residues. DNA of the CDR3: TGTGCCAGCAGCTTACCCCAAGAGGGGCCGCCCACCTACGAGCAGTACTTC. Translation: CASSLPQEGPPTYEQYF. The whole variable domain, remainder taken from reference TRBV7-9 and TRBJ2-7, is DTGVSQNPRHKITKRGQNVTFRCDPISEHNRLYWYRQTLGQGPEFLTYFQNEAQLEKSRLLSDRFSAERPKGSFSTLEIQRTEQGDSAMYLCASSLPQEGPPTYEQYFGPGTRLTVT.